The 8 T cell receptor beta chains below all came from one sample that was sequenced in a study of cytomegalovirus exposure and HLA in healthy donors. With 60 Vbeta and 13 Jbeta primers, the PCR was carried out. The method was immunoSEQ multiplex PCR; TCRdb's version includes in-frame clones alone and lacks a portion of them. The sample lists some 170,000 clones, about 80% occurring once. Material for sequencing was PBMCs. The receptors were gathered from a young man in good health and CMV-seronegative.

CDR3 nucleotide sequence: TGTGCCAGCAGTTCCTACGGGGACACAGATACGCAGTATTTT. Protein product: CASSSYGDTDTQYF. The V call is TRBV6-1, the J call TRBJ2-3, with a possible D match to TRBD2 (5 bases). V lost 5 bases and J 2 bases, leaving 11 bases between the germline ends. CDR1 MNHNS and CDR2 SASEGT come from the germline V gene. The CDR3 totals 14 residues.

The chain uses TRBV7-3 and TRBJ2-5; TRBD2 matches at 15 bases. Trimming at V came to 4 bases and at J to 4 bases, leaving 4 bases not matched to a gene. This CDR3 spans 16 amino acids. CDR1 and CDR2 (germline): SGHTA, FQGTGA. CDR3: CASSWGLAGGRETQYF. The CDR3 DNA is TGTGCCAGCAGCTGGGGACTAGCGGGAGGCCGAGAGACCCAGTACTTC.

This rearrangement joins TRBV28 to TRBJ1-5, with 8 positions matching TRBD1. Trimming took 6 bases from V and 0 from J; bases not matched to a gene: 10. Per germline, CDR1 MDHEN and CDR2 SYDVKM. This CDR3 is built from 17 residues. CDR3 bases: TGTGCCAGCAGGACTCCAGGGGGCACTTATAGCAATCAGCCCCAGCATTTT. Translating it yields CASRTPGGTYSNQPQHF.

This sequence joins TRBV25-1 and TRBJ2-1, with 8 bases matching TRBD1. CDR3 length: 16 residues. The V gene's germline CDR1 is MGHDK and CDR2 SYGVNS. Trimming removed 5 bases from V and 2 bases from J; junction bases left unmatched: 8. The DNA of the CDR3 is TGTGCCAGCAGTAAATCCGGGACAGGAGCCTACAATGAGCAGTTCTTC. It codes for CASSKSGTGAYNEQFF.

This clone was seen once. The rearrangement uses TRBV28 and TRBJ2-7; 8 bases fit TRBD1. From germline, CDR1 is MDHEN and CDR2 SYDVKM. The CDR3 is 14 amino acids. V dropped 10 bases and J dropped 6; count of bases not matched to a gene: 14. The CDR3 nucleotides are TGTGCCACCGTGTTTAGGACAGGGTTGGGCGAGCAGTACTTC. It specifies CATVFRTGLGEQYF.

The chain couples TRBV7-2 to TRBJ1-5; the D gene is possibly TRBD1 (5 bases). V was pared by 5 bases and J by 4 bases, with 21 bases between. The length of the CDR3 is 17 residues. Germline-derived CDR1 and CDR2 are SGHTA and FQGNSA. The CDR3 here is CASSQQAIGPGNQPQHF. The CDR3 DNA is TGTGCCAGCAGCCAACAGGCAATCGGGCCTGGGAATCAGCCCCAGCATTTT.

The count of this clone is one. V is TRBV5-6 and J is TRBJ2-7; TRBD1 matches at 7 bases. V was clipped by 0 bases and J by 3 bases; unmatched bases: 6. Germline loops: CDR1 SGHDT, CDR2 YYEEEE. The CDR3 runs to 15 residues. This CDR3 reads CASSLGGTESYEQYF. The CDR3 bases are TGTGCCAGCAGCTTGGGGGGGACAGAAAGCTACGAGCAGTACTTC.

This chain links TRBV19 with TRBJ1-2; D unresolved. The CDR3 has 15 amino acids. Germline V gives CDR1 LNHDA, CDR2 SQIVND (reference sequence). With 3 bases removed from V and 2 bases from J, the gap between germline ends came to 13 bases. CDR3 DNA: TGTGCCAGTAGTATTATGGCAGCGAAGAACTATGGCTACACCTTC. Its protein is CASSIMAAKNYGYTF.